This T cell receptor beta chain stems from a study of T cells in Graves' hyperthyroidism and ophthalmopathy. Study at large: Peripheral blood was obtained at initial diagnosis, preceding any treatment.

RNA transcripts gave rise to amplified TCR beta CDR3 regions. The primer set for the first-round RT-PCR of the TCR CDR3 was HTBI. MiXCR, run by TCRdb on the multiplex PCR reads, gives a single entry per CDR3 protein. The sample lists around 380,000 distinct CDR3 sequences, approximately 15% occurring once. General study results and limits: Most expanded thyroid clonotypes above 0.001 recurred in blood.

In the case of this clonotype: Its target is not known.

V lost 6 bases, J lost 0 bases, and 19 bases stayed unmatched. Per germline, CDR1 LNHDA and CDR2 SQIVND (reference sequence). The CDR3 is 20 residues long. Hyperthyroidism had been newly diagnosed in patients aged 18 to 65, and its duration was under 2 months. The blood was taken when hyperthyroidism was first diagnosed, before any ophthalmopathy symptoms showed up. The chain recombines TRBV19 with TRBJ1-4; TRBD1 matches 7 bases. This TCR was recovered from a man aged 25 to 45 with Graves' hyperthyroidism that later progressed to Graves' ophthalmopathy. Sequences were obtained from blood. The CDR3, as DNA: TGTGCCAGTAGAGGCAAAAAGGGACAGCGGGTAGGAGCAACTAATGAAAAACTGTTTTTT. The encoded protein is CASRGKKGQRVGATNEKLFF.